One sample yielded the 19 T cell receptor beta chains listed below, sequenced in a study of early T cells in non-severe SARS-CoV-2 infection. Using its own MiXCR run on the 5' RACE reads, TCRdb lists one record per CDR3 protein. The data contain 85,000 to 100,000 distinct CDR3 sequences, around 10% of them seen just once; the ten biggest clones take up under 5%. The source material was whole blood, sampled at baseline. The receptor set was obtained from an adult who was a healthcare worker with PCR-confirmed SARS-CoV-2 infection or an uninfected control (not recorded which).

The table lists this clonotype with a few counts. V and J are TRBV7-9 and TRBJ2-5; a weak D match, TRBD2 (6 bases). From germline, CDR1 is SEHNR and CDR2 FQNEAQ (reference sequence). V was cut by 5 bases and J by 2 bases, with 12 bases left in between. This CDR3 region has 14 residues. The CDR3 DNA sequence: TGTGCCAGCAGCCGGGGTAGCGGACAAGAGACCCAGTACTTC. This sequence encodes CASSRGSGQETQYF.

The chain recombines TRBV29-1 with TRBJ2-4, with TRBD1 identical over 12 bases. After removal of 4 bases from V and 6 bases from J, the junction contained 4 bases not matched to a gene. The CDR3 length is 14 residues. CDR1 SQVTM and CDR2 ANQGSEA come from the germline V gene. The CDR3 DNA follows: TGCAGCGTTGTGGGGACAGGGGGCGGAAACATTCAGTACTTC. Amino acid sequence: CSVVGTGGGNIQYF.

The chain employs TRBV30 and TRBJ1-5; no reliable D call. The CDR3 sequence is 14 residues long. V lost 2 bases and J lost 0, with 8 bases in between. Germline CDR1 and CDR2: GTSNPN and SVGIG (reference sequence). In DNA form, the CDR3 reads TGTGCCTGGAGTAGAACAGTTAGCAATCAGCCCCAGCATTTT. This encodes CAWSRTVSNQPQHF.

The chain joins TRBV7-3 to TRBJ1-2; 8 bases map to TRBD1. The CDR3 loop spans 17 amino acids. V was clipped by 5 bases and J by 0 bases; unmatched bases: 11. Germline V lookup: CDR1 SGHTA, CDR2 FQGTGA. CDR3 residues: CASSATGAEPSNYGYTF. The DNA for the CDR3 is TGTGCCAGCAGCGCGACAGGGGCAGAACCCTCTAACTATGGCTACACCTTC.

CDR3 nucleotide sequence: TGTGCCAGTAGGAGAGTTCAGTCGAACACTGAAGCTTTCTTT. It codes for CASRRVQSNTEAFF. V usage is TRBV19 and J usage is TRBJ1-1; D unresolved. Germline V CDR1 and CDR2: LNHDA, SQIVND (reference sequence). The CDR3 spans 14 residues. V was clipped by 6 bases and J by 1 base, with 12 bases between them.

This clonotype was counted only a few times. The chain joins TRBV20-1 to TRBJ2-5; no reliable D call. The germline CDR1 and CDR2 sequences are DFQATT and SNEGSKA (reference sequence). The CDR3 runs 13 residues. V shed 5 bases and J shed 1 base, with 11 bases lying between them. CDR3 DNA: TGCAGTGCTGGAGCTCAATTCCAAGAGACCCAGTACTTC. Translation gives CSAGAQFQETQYF.

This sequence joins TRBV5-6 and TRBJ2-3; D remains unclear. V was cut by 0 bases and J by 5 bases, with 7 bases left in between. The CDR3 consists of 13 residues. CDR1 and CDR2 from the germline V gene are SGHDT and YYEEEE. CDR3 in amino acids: CASSLDLGDTQYF. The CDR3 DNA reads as TGTGCCAGCAGCTTGGATTTAGGAGATACGCAGTATTTT. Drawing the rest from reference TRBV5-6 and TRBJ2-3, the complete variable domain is DAGVTQSPTHLIKTRGQQVTLRCSPKSGHDTVSWYQQALGQGPQFIFQYYEEEERQRGNFPDRFSGHQFPNYSSELNVNALLLGDSALYLCASSLDLGDTQYFGPGTRLTVL.

In DNA, the CDR3 is TGTGCCAGCAGCCCACGACAGGTTGATACGCAGTATTTT. Protein sequence: CASSPRQVDTQYF. The gene calls are TRBV7-9 and TRBJ2-3, with D perhaps matching TRBD1 (6 bases). Germline V CDR1 and CDR2: SEHNR, FQNEAQ (reference sequence). CDR3 length: 13 amino acids. With 5 bases removed from V and 6 bases from J, the gap between germline ends came to 12 bases.

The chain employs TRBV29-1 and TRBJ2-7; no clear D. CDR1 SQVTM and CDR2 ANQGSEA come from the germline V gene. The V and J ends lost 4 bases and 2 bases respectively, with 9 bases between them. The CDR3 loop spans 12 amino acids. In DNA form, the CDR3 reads TGCAGCGTTGCTCTAACTCCCTACGAGCAGTACTTC. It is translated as CSVALTPYEQYF.

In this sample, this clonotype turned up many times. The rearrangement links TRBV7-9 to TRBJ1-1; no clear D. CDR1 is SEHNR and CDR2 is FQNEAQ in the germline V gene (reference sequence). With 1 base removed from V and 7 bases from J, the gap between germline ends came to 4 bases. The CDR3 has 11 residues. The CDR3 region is CASSLGDEAFF. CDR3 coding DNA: TGTGCCAGCAGCTTAGGAGATGAAGCTTTCTTT.

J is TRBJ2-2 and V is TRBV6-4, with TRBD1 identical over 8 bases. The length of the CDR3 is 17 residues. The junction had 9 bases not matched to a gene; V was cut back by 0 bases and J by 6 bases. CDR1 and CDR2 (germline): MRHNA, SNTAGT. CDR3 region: CASSDSFGAGGSGELFF. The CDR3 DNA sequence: TGTGCCAGCAGTGACTCCTTTGGGGCAGGGGGCTCCGGGGAGCTGTTTTTT.

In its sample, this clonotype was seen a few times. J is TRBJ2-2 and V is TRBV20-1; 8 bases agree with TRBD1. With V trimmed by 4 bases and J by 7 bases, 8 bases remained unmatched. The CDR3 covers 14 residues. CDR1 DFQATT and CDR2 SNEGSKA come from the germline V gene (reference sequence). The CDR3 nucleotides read TGCAGTGCTACCAGGGGGCAAGGCTACGGGGAGCTGTTTTTT. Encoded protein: CSATRGQGYGELFF.

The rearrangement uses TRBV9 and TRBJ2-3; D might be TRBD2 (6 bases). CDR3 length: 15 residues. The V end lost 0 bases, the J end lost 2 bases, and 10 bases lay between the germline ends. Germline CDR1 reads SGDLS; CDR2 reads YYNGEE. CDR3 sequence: CASSVVGGVTDTQYF. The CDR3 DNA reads TGTGCCAGCAGCGTAGTCGGGGGAGTCACAGATACGCAGTATTTT. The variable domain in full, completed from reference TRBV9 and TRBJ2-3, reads DSGVTQTPKHLITATGQRVTLRCSPRSGDLSVYWYQQSLDQGLQFLIQYYNGEERAKGNILERFSAQQFPDLHSELNLSSLELGDSALYFCASSVVGGVTDTQYFGPGTRLTVL.

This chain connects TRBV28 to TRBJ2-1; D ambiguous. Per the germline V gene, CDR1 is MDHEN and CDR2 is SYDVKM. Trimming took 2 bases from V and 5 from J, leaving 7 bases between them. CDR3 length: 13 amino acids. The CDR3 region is CASSLIQNNEQFF. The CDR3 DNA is TGTGCCAGCAGTTTAATACAGAACAATGAGCAGTTCTTC.

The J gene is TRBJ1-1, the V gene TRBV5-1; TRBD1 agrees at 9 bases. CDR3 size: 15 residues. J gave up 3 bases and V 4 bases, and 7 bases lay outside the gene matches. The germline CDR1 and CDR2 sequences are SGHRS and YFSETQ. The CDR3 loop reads CASSRTGAVDTEAFF. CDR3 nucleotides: TGCGCCAGCAGCAGGACAGGGGCGGTGGACACTGAAGCTTTCTTT.

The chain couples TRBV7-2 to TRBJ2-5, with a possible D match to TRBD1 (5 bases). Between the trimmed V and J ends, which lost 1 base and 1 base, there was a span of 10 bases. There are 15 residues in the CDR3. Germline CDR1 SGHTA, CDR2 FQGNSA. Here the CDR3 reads CASSLGGSRQETQYF. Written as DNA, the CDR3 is TGTGCCAGCAGCTTAGGGGGCAGCCGCCAAGAGACCCAGTACTTC.

CDR3 nucleotides: TGTGCCAGCAGCTTGGGCCGGGACAGGGGATACGGAAAACTGTTTTTT. Translation gives CASSLGRDRGYGKLFF. The chain has TRBV7-6 and TRBJ1-4; TRBD1 matches 10 bases. The V and J ends lost 3 bases and 10 bases, in that order; junction bases with no gene match: 11. The CDR3 extends over 16 amino acids. CDR1 and CDR2 from the germline V gene are SGHVS and FNYEAQ.

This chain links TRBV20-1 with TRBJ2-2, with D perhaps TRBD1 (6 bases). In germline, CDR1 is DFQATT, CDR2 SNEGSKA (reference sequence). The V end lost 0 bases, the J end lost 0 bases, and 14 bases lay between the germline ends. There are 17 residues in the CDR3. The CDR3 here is CSARDDLDSSNTGELFF. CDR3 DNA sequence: TGCAGTGCTAGAGATGACTTGGACAGCTCGAACACCGGGGAGCTGTTTTTT.

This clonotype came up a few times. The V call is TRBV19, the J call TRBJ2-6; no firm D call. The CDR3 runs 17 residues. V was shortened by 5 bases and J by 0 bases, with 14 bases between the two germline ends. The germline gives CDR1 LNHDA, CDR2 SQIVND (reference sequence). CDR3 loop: CASSLSGRGSGANVLTF. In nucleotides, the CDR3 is TGTGCCAGTAGTCTATCTGGGCGCGGCTCTGGGGCCAACGTCCTGACTTTC.